This T cell receptor (beta chain) derives from a study of vaccination and CD4 T cells after COVID-19. Study outcomes and limitations: In convalescent patients, a median roughly 84% of post-vaccine SARS-CoV-2-reactive clones appeared only after vaccination.

Germline CDR1 reads SGHDN; CDR2 reads FVKESK. V was trimmed by 1 base and J by 4 bases, leaving 7 bases between them. The CDR3 has 13 residues. The Oncomine TCR Beta short-read assay was applied to DNA of cultured CD4+ T cells. Using its own MiXCR run on the PCR reads, TCRdb lists one record per CDR3 protein. The data show tens of thousands of distinct CDR3 sequences, more than 30% seen once. For this clonotype: Its antigen is as yet unknown.

Stated treatment: 10-day PBMC culture with coronavirus spike peptide pools or control peptides (ViraFEST assay). Cell culture was performed with around 2 million PBMCs per well in the presence of approximately 10 IU/ml IL-2 and around 9 ug/ml peptide pools. Days 3 and 7 saw half the medium replaced with fresh IL-2 medium. The material sequenced was CD4+ T cells from blood, cultured in vitro, taken before SARS-CoV-2 vaccination. The genes are TRBV14 and TRBJ1-2; D ambiguous. This TCR came from a human donor who received a COVID-19 vaccine. Here the CDR3 reads CASSQGQIYGYTF. The DNA for the CDR3 is TGTGCCAGCAGCCAAGGGCAGATCTATGGCTACACCTTC.